These T cell receptor beta chains were read from a single sample in a study of T cells expressing NK-cell markers. TCRdb re-called the 5' RACE reads and catalogs CDR3 proteins one per entry, DNA excluded. The specimen's table records about 400,000 distinct CDR3 sequences. Sequenced: blood T cells: a sorted CD56 or NKG2C T cell subset, CD4+ or CD8+ T cells, or bulk PBMC T cells (not recorded which). The source of these receptors is a woman aged 45-59 years in good health. The CDR3 runs from the conserved cysteine through the conserved F or W.

CSAAGQWSTEAFF	TRBV20-1	TRBJ1-1
CASSSGQGGGLEKLFF	TRBV12-3/TRBV12-4	TRBJ1-4
CSARDQNGKGDTQYF	TRBV20-1	TRBJ2-3
CASSLSRGLAFF	TRBV12-3/TRBV12-4	TRBJ1-1
CASSVALRGPYNEQFF	TRBV9	TRBJ2-1
CASSVAVEGNEQFF	TRBV9	TRBJ2-1
CSVENPLAGEPGELFF	TRBV29-1	TRBJ2-2
CASSLAQGLTDTQYF	TRBV5-1	TRBJ2-3
CASRADRSSGNTIYF	TRBV12-3/TRBV12-4	TRBJ1-3
CASSYFFRTENYGYTF	TRBV6-6	TRBJ1-2
CASSLGAGNTEAFF	TRBV5-1	TRBJ1-1
CASSFLMDSEGETQYF	TRBV12-3/TRBV12-4	TRBJ2-5
CASSPLLGPYNEQFF	TRBV5-5	TRBJ2-1
CASSEEEVDEQYF	TRBV2	TRBJ2-7
CASSLKENTGELFF	TRBV5-1	TRBJ2-2
CASSYGGTTLFF	TRBV6-2/TRBV6-3	TRBJ2-1
CASSAGHRMATYEQYF	TRBV11-2	TRBJ2-7
CSARTLTGALSYEQYF	TRBV20-1	TRBJ2-7
CASSSSDSSGNTIYF	TRBV5-5	TRBJ1-3
CASSPATGLYEQYF	TRBV19	TRBJ2-7
CAISESRGDTEAFF	TRBV10-3	TRBJ1-1
CASSFWQGPWKTQYF	TRBV6-9	TRBJ2-5
CASPRGGRYSNEQFF	TRBV7-7	TRBJ2-1
CASSALAGGLNNEQFF	TRBV5-1	TRBJ2-1
CASSSTSGRAINEQFF	TRBV5-1	TRBJ2-1
CASSLAEQSGETQYF	TRBV5-4	TRBJ2-5
CASSVVSGGDTGELFF	TRBV9	TRBJ2-2
CASRQSGGQANVLTF	TRBV11-2	TRBJ2-6